The 7 T cell receptor beta chains in this list originate from one sample, sequenced in a study of cytomegalovirus exposure and HLA in healthy donors. Primers: 60 Vbeta forward and 13 Jbeta reverse. Produced via immunoSEQ multiplex PCR; TCRdb's table is partial and in-frame only. The sample gives 150,000 to 200,000 clones, 60% to 80% of which show up once; 9.5% to 10% is in the top ten. The sequenced sample was PBMCs. These receptor sequences come from a man aged 18 to 30 in good health and CMV-seropositive.

This sequence joins TRBV2 and TRBJ2-1; a weak D match, TRBD2 (6 bases). CDR1 SNHLY and CDR2 FYNNEI come from the germline V gene. The CDR3 is 13 amino acids. The ends were cut back, 3 bases at V and 8 bases at J, with 11 bases in the middle. CDR3 bases: TGTGCCAGCAGTGAGTTCGGGGGAGATGAGCAGTTCTTC. Protein sequence: CASSEFGGDEQFF. The full variable domain, its missing parts supplied by reference TRBV2 and TRBJ2-1, is EPEVTQTPSHQVTQMGQEVILRCVPISNHLYFYWYRQILGQKVEFLVSFYNNEISEKSEIFDDQFSVERPDGSNFTLKIRSTKLEDSAMYFCASSEFGGDEQFFGPGTRLTVL.

This sequence joins TRBV5-1 and TRBJ1-1, with 9 bases aligning to TRBD1. In germline, CDR1 is SGHRS, CDR2 YFSETQ. J lost 4 bases, V lost 5 bases, and 6 bases had no gene match. There are 14 residues in the CDR3. The CDR3 spells CASRGTGWITEAFF. The CDR3 DNA reads TGCGCCAGCAGGGGGACAGGGTGGATCACTGAAGCTTTCTTT.

The chain has TRBV4-3 and TRBJ1-2; weak D call: TRBD1 (6 bases). This CDR3 contains 14 residues. Germline-derived CDR1 and CDR2 are LGHNA and YSLEER. V lost 4 bases, J lost 3 bases, and 12 bases lay in between. The CDR3 spells CASSRQASDYGYTF. The CDR3 DNA follows: TGCGCCAGCAGCCGACAGGCCTCGGACTATGGCTACACCTTC.

The CDR3 nucleotides are TGTGCCAGCAGTCCGGACAGTAACTATGGCTACACCTTC. As protein: CASSPDSNYGYTF. The rearrangement joins TRBV7-2 to TRBJ1-2, with a weak D call TRBD1 (6 bases). This CDR3 region has 13 residues. V shed 6 bases and J shed 1 base, with 9 bases lying between them. Germline loops: CDR1 SGHTA, CDR2 FQGNSA. The variable domain in full, completed from reference TRBV7-2 and TRBJ1-2, reads GAGVSQSPSNKVTEKGKDVELRCDPISGHTALYWYRQSLGQGLEFLIYFQGNSAPDKSGLPSDRFSAERTGGSVSTLTIQRTQQEDSAVYLCASSPDSNYGYTFGSGTRLTVV.

The chain joins TRBV10-3 to TRBJ2-7, with 9 bases fitting TRBD1. Germline CDR1 and CDR2: ENHRY and SYGVKD. V trimming: 0 bases; J trimming: 6 bases; junction bases outside the gene matches: 6. The CDR3 contains 15 residues. The CDR3 protein is CAISESGTGNREQYF. Written as DNA, the CDR3 is TGTGCCATCAGTGAGTCTGGGACAGGGAATCGCGAGCAGTACTTC.

V usage is TRBV5-6 and J usage is TRBJ1-5; D call uncertain. V was pared by 1 base and J by 5 bases, with 4 bases between. The CDR3 is 12 amino acids. The germline V gene has CDR1 SGHDT and CDR2 YYEEEE. The CDR3 region is CASSLSDQPQHF. The CDR3 DNA reads TGTGCCAGCAGCTTGTCCGATCAGCCCCAGCATTTT.

The chain is built from TRBV18 and TRBJ1-2, with 8 bases aligning to TRBD1. This CDR3 has 15 residues. With V trimmed by 3 bases and J by 4 bases, 7 bases remained unmatched. Germline V gene lookup returns CDR1 KGHSH and CDR2 LQKENI. The CDR3 here is CASSPEQTGGYGYTF. Here the CDR3 DNA reads TGTGCCAGCTCACCTGAACAAACAGGGGGCTATGGCTACACCTTC.